Here is one T cell receptor (beta chain) with its context. Its recognized antigen is unknown. The sample holds no much larger clone one base away, and base qualities are not on file. From the cysteine through the phenylalanine, the CDR3 covers 13 amino acids. Left in the record is the CDR3 DNA by itself, 39 bases read in frame from the first base. The germline V and J ends show losses of 5 bases and 3 bases respectively, and no gene match explains 4 bases of the junction. The CDR1 and CDR2 encoded by the germline V gene (reference sequence) are MNHEY and SMNVEV. This record comes from a study of control samples from healthy donors and cancer patients (dated by TCRdb to the early 2020s). Libraries were made using the immunoSEQ multiplex PCR assay. TCRdb retrieved this table from immuneACCESS and kept in-frame rearrangements only. Not all clones are present; in checked studies, unresolved V genes account for under half, and no reason is known for the remainder. The sample table holds around 140,000 clones, of which about 90% were seen once. The ten largest make up 5.5% to 7.5% of the sample.

The sequence links TRBV27 to TRBJ2-7; 7 nucleotides in the junction match TRBD1. The receptor was isolated from a young man in good health. Source material: blood. Read as DNA, the sequence is TGTGCCAGCAGTATATACAGGGGCTACGAGCAGTACTTC. Translated, it gives CASSIYRGYEQYF.